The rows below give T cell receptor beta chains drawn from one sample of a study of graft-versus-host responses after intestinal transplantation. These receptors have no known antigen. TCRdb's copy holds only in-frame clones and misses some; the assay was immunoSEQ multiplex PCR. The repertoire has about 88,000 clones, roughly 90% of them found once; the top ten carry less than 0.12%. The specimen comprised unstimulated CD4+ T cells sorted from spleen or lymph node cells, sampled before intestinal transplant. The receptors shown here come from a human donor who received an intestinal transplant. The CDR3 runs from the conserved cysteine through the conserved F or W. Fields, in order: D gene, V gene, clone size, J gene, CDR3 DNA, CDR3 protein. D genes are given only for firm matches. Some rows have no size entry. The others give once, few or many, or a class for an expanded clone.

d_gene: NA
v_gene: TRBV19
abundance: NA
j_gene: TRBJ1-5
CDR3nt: TGTGCCAGTAGTATGTGGACAGCCCATCAGCCCCAGCATTTT
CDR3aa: CASSMWTAHQPQHF

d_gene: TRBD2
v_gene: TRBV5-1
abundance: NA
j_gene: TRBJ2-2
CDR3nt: TGCGCCAGCAGCTCTACCGGGGGACTAGCAGGGACCGGGGAGCTGTTTTTT
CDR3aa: CASSSTGGLAGTGELFF

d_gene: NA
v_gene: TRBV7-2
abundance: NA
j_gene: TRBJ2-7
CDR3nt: TGTGCCAGCAGCTTACAGTCCTACGAGCAGTACTTC
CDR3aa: CASSLQSYEQYF

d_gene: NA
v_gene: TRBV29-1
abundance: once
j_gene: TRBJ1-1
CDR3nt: TGCAGCGTCTCGCGGGAGGGGGTAAACACTGAAGCTTTCTTT
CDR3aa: CSVSREGVNTEAFF

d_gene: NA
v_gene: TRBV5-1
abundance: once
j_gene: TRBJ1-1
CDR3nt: TGCGCCAGCAGCTTACAACGAATGAACACTGAAGCTTTCTTT
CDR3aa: CASSLQRMNTEAFF

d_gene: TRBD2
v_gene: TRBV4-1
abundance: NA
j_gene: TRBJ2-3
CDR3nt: TGCGCCAGCAGCCAAGTTGCTAGCGGGGGGGCCAGGGATACGCAGTATTTT
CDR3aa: CASSQVASGGARDTQYF

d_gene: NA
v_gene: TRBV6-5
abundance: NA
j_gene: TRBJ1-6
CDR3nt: TGTGCCAGCAGTTACCGGTCGACAGGCTATAATTCACCCCTCCACTTT
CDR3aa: CASSYRSTGYNSPLHF

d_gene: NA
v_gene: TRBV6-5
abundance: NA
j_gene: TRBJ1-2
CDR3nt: TGTGCCAGCAGTCTCGGGACACTCTATGGCTACACCTTC
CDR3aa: CASSLGTLYGYTF

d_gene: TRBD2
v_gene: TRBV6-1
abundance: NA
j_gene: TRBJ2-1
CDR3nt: TGTGCCAGCAGTGAAGTGACTAGCGGGGGGCGCAATGAGCAGTTCTTC
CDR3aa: CASSEVTSGGRNEQFF

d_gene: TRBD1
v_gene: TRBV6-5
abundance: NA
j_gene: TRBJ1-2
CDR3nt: TGTGCCAGCAGTTTCAGGACAGGGTCGGGCTATGGCTACACCTTC
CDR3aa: CASSFRTGSGYGYTF

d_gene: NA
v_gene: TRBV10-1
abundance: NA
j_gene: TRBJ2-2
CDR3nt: TGCGCCAGCAGGGCTTACACCGGGGAGCTGTTTTTT
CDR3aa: CASRAYTGELFF

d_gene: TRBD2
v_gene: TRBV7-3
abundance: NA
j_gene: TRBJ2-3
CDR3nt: TGTGCCAGCAGCTCCGGCGGGGGGATGACGCAGTATTTT
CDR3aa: CASSSGGGMTQYF

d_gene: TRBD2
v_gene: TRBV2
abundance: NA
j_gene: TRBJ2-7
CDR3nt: TGTGCCAGCGGCAGACTAGCGGCGGGCCCGGGCTTC
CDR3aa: CASGRLAAGPGF

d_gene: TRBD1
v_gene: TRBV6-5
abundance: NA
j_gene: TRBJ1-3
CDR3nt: TGTGCCAGCAGTCAGGCAGGGGGCCGGGGAAACACCATATATTTT
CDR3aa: CASSQAGGRGNTIYF

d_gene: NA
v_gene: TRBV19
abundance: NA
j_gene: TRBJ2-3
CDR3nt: TGTGCCAGTAGTGGGGAGACAGATACGCAGTATTTT
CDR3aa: CASSGETDTQYF

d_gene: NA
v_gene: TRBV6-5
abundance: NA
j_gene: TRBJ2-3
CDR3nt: TGTGCCAGCCGTGTAACTGGGGCGGATACGCAGTATTTT
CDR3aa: CASRVTGADTQYF

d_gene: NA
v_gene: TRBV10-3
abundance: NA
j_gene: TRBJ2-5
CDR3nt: TGTGCCATCAGTGAGGGAGGTCGTGAGACCCAGTACTTC
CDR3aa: CAISEGGRETQYF

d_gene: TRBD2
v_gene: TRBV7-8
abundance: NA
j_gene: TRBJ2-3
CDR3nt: TGTGCCAGCAGCCCGGTGACTAGCGGGGGAGGGGATACGCAGTATTTT
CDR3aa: CASSPVTSGGGDTQYF

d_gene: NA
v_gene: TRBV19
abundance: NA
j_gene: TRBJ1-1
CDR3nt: TGTGCCAGTAGTAAGGGAGGACGGGGCACTGAAGCTTTCTTT
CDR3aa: CASSKGGRGTEAFF

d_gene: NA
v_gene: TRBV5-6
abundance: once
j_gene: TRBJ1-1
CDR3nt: TGTGCCAGCAGCTTGGACTCCCCTCTGGCTTTCTTT
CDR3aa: CASSLDSPLAFF

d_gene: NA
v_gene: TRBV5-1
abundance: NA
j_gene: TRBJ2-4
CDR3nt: TGCGCCAGCAGCAAAGGGGAGGGGGGGAACATTCAGTACTTC
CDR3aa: CASSKGEGGNIQYF

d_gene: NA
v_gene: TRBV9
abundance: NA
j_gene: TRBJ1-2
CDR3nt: TGTGCCAGCAGCCCCTTTGGGGCAGCACAGAACTATGGCTACACCTTC
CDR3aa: CASSPFGAAQNYGYTF

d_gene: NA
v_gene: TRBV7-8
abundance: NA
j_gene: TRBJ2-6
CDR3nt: TGTGCCAGCAGCTTATTGGGACTGAACTCTGGGGCCAACGTCCTGACTTTC
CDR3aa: CASSLLGLNSGANVLTF

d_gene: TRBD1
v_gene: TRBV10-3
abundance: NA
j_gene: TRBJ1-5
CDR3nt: TGTGCCATCAGTGAGGGACAGGGGACGGCTCAGCCCCAGCATTTT
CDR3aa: CAISEGQGTAQPQHF

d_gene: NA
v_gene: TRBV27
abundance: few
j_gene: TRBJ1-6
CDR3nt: TGTGCCAGCAGTTTATGGTCCGTGGCAGGGCCATCACCCCTCCACTTT
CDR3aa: CASSLWSVAGPSPLHF

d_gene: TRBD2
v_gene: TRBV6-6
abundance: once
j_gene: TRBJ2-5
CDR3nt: TGTGCCAGCACCTCCGGGACTAGCGGGACCCAAGAGACCCAGTACTTC
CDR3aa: CASTSGTSGTQETQYF

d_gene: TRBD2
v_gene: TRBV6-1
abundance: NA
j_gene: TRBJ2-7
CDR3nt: TGTGCCAGCCGGGGGGGCCACGAGCAGTACTTC
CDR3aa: CASRGGHEQYF

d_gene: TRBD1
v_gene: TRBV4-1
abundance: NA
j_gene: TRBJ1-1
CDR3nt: TGCGCCAGCAGCCTGGACGTAGGGACAGGGACTGAAGCTTTCTTT
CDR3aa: CASSLDVGTGTEAFF

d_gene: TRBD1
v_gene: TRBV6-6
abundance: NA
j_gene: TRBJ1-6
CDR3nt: TGTGCCAGCAGTTCACAGGGGAATATCTCACCCCTCCACTTT
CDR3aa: CASSSQGNISPLHF

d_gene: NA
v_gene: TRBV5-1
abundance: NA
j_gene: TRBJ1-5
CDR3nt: TGCGCCAGCAGCTTGGATGGAGATAGCAATCAGCCCCAGCATTTT
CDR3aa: CASSLDGDSNQPQHF

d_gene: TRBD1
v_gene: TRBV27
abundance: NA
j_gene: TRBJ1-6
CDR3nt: TGTGCCAGCAGACAACCCGGACAGGGGGACTATAATTCACCCCTCCACTTT
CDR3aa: CASRQPGQGDYNSPLHF

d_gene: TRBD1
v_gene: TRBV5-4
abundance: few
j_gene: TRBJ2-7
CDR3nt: TGTGCCAGCAGCCCTGGGACAGTTATTGGAGTCGAGCAGTACTTC
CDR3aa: CASSPGTVIGVEQYF

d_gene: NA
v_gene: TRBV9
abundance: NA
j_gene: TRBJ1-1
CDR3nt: TGTGCCAGCAGCGTAGTGGGGGGAAACACTGAAGCTTTCTTT
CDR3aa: CASSVVGGNTEAFF

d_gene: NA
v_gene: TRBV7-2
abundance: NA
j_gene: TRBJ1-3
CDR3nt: TGTGCCAGCAGCTTGTTAGGAAACACCATATATTTT
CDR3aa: CASSLLGNTIYF

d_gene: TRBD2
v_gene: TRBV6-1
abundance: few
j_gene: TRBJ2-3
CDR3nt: TGTGCCAGCAGCCTCGGGACTAGTTACGATACGCAGTATTTT
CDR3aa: CASSLGTSYDTQYF

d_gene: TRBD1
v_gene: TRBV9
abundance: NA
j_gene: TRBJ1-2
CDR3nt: TGTGCCAGCAGCTCCCGGGACAGGGTTCTTTCGCGGGGCTACACCTTC
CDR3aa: CASSSRDRVLSRGYTF

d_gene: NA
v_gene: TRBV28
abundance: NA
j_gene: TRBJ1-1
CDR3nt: TGTGCCAGCAGTCCCCCTTTTGTGAACACTGAAGCTTTCTTT
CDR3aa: CASSPPFVNTEAFF

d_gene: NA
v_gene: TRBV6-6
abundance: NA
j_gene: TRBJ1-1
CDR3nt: TGTGCCAGCAGCCCGGACACCTACACTGAAGCTTTCTTT
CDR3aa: CASSPDTYTEAFF

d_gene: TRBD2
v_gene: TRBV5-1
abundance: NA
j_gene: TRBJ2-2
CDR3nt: TGCGCCAGCAGCCCTAGCGGGGCGGTCGGGGAGCTGTTTTTT
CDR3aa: CASSPSGAVGELFF

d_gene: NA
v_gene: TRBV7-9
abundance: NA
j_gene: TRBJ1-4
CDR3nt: TGTGCCAGCAGCCGAGGTAGCCCCACGGAAAAACTGTTTTTT
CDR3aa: CASSRGSPTEKLFF

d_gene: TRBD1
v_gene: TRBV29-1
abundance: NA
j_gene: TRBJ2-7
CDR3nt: TGCAGCGTTGAGGGGGACAGGTACGAGCAGTACTTC
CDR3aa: CSVEGDRYEQYF